This T cell receptor beta chain was identified in a study of OX40 agonist ivuxolimab in advanced cancers. The data were produced by immunoSEQ multiplex PCR, yet TCRdb's version contains in-frame clones alone and is incomplete. The sample shows 94,000 or so clones, roughly 80% of them seen only once. The germline CDR1 and CDR2 sequences are SGHVS and FNYEAQ. V lost 9 bases to trimming and J lost 8 bases, with 20 bases between them. CDR3 length equals 15 residues. The chain joins TRBV7-6 to TRBJ1-6; the D gene is possibly TRBD1 (6 bases). Sample: CD4+ or CD8+ T cells sorted from blood, taken in a trial of the OX40 agonist ivuxolimab. The sequence was obtained from an adult with an advanced solid tumor such as melanoma, head and neck, liver or kidney cancer. CDR3 nucleotides: TGTGCCAGTGCTGAGTATGGGGGCGTCGATTCACCCCTCCACTTT. This sequence encodes CASAEYGGVDSPLHF.